A single sample gave rise to the 18 T cell receptor beta chains below, sequenced in a study of shared clonotypes between healthy human individuals. Some clones are missing from TCRdb's copy, which holds only in-frame ones; the method was immunoSEQ multiplex PCR. The sample consists of 2 million or so clones, about 95% of them appearing once. Naivety among CD8 cells was defined by CD45RO negativity and positive CCR7 selection, thereby excluding terminally differentiated effector memory CD45RA+ cells. The source material was naive CD8+ T cells sorted from blood. The receptors shown here come from a man between 18 and 35 years old in good health.

This chain connects TRBV12-2 to TRBJ1-4. TRBV12-2 is a known pseudogene. CDR3 length: 16 amino acids. The CDR3 spells CASRLVVSGAREKLFF. For the CDR3, the DNA is TGTGCAAGTCGCTTAGTGGTCTCGGGGGCAAGGGAAAAACTGTTTTTT.

This chain links TRBV11-2 with TRBJ1-4; the D is unclear. Trimming left V 3 bases short and J 8 bases short, with 7 bases between. In germline, CDR1 is SGHAT, CDR2 FQNNGV. CDR3 size: 12 residues. CDR3 loop: CASSLFGEKLFF. The CDR3 region has the DNA TGTGCCAGCAGCTTGTTTGGAGAAAAACTGTTTTTT.

This rearrangement joins TRBV10-3 to TRBJ1-2; the match to TRBD1 covers 7 bases. CDR3 length equals 17 residues. Germline V gene lookup returns CDR1 ENHRY and CDR2 SYGVKD. Germline trimming cut 2 bases from V and 2 bases from J; bases unmatched to any gene: 11. The CDR3 loop reads CAISETGTAVSNYGYTF. The CDR3 bases are TGTGCCATCAGTGAGACAGGGACAGCCGTTTCCAACTATGGCTACACCTTC.

Notes on this clone: Additional DNA sequences in this sample encode the identical CDR3. The chain combines TRBV5-4 with TRBJ2-7; D uncertain. Germline values: CDR1 SGHNT, CDR2 YYREEE (reference sequence). This CDR3 contains 12 residues. The V and J ends lost 2 bases and 3 bases respectively, with 6 bases between them. The DNA of the CDR3 is TGTGCCAGCAGCTTCAGCAGCTACGAGCAGTACTTC. Protein: CASSFSSYEQYF.

The chain carries TRBV7-9 and TRBJ2-1; D remains ambiguous. The V end was cut by 2 bases, the J end by 12 bases, with 14 bases between. Per germline, CDR1 SEHNR and CDR2 FQNEAQ (reference sequence). The CDR3 loop spans 13 amino acids. In nucleotides, the CDR3 is TGTGCCAGCAGCTTACAACTCCACGACGGGCAGTTCTTC. Its translation: CASSLQLHDGQFF.

This rearrangement joins TRBV30 to TRBJ2-7; no reliable D call. CDR3 length equals 12 residues. CDR1 is GTSNPN, CDR2 SVGIG, per germline (reference sequence). The V end was cut by 1 base, the J end by 4 bases, with 8 bases between. CDR3 sequence reads: CAWSEIGYEQYF. CDR3 DNA sequence: TGTGCCTGGAGTGAGATAGGGTACGAGCAGTACTTC.

The chain carries TRBV6-5 and TRBJ2-7; TRBD1 matches 8 bases. The CDR3 totals 15 residues. After removal of 2 bases from V and 2 bases from J, the junction contained 5 bases not matched to a gene. From germline, CDR1 is MNHEY and CDR2 SVGAGI. The CDR3 coding sequence is TGTGCCAGCAGTTACCGACAGGGGACTGCCTACGAGCAGTACTTC. Amino acids: CASSYRQGTAYEQYF.

The V and J genes are TRBV30 and TRBJ2-7; TRBD1 matches 7 bases. The CDR3 consists of 14 residues. The germline V gene has CDR1 GTSNPN and CDR2 SVGIG (reference sequence). Trimming removed 3 bases from V and 0 bases from J; junction bases left unmatched: 5. The CDR3 DNA follows: TGTGCCTGGAGCCGGGACAGCTTCTCCTACGAGCAGTACTTC. As protein: CAWSRDSFSYEQYF.

The chain joins TRBV4-1 to TRBJ2-7; TRBD1 aligns across 12 bases. This CDR3 has 16 amino acids. Unmatched junction bases numbered 7, after V lost 2 bases and J lost 5 bases. The germline CDR1 and CDR2 sequences are MGHRA and YSYEKL. The CDR3 DNA is TGCGCCAGCAGCCAAAAGGGGACAGGGGGCTTAGACGAGCAGTACTTC. This encodes CASSQKGTGGLDEQYF.

The chain combines TRBV27 with TRBJ1-4, with 8 nucleotides matching TRBD1. J was trimmed by 3 bases and V by 3 bases; bases with no gene match: 0. This CDR3 spans 14 amino acids. Germline V gene data show CDR1 as MNHEY and CDR2 as SMNVEV (reference sequence). Written as DNA, the CDR3 is TGTGCCAGCAGTTTGGGACAGGCTAATGAAAAACTGTTTTTT. Translating gives CASSLGQANEKLFF.

This rearrangement joins TRBV5-6 to TRBJ1-1; perhaps TRBD1 as D (5 bases). V lost 7 bases and J lost 8, with 12 bases in between. CDR1 and CDR2 from the germline V gene are SGHDT and YYEEEE. This CDR3 has 11 residues. The CDR3 DNA follows: TGTGCCAGCGGGGACGGACGAGAAGCTTTCTTT. It specifies CASGDGREAFF. Combining the CDR3 with reference TRBV5-6 and TRBJ1-1 gives the whole variable domain DAGVTQSPTHLIKTRGQQVTLRCSPKSGHDTVSWYQQALGQGPQFIFQYYEEEERQRGNFPDRFSGHQFPNYSSELNVNALLLGDSALYLCASGDGREAFFGQGTRLTVV.

A note on this clone: Different DNA sequences within this sample yield the same CDR3. The gene calls are TRBV30 and TRBJ1-5, with D uncertain. This CDR3 spans 14 amino acids. Trimming cost V 0 bases and J 3 bases, with 9 bases left between them. Germline V gives CDR1 GTSNPN, CDR2 SVGIG (reference sequence). The CDR3 DNA is TGTGCCTGGAGTGTAGGGCAGGTCAATCAGCCCCAGCATTTT. Its protein product is CAWSVGQVNQPQHF.

The CDR3 nucleotides are TGCGCCAGCAGCCCCGACAGAGGGACTGAAGCTTTCTTT. This sequence encodes CASSPDRGTEAFF. The V gene is TRBV5-1, the J gene TRBJ1-1; weak D call: TRBD1 (5 bases). Trimming pared 4 bases from V and 5 bases from J, leaving 12 bases between. CDR1 is SGHRS, CDR2 YFSETQ, per germline. The CDR3 length is 13 residues.

This clone was picked up one time. The chain is built from TRBV4-3 and TRBJ2-1; D gene uncertain. Germline V gives CDR1 LGHNA, CDR2 YSLEER. This CDR3 has 15 amino acids. The V gene lost 0 bases and the J gene lost 0 bases, with 6 bases spanning the gap. CDR3 nucleotide sequence: TGCGCCAGCAGCCAAGAGTTAGTCTCCTACAATGAGCAGTTCTTC. Amino acids: CASSQELVSYNEQFF.

This clone occurred once. The chain employs TRBV27 and TRBJ2-7; D is perhaps TRBD2 (5 bases). V lost 2 bases to trimming and J lost 0 bases, with 11 bases between them. Germline loops: CDR1 MNHEY, CDR2 SMNVEV (reference sequence). CDR3 length equals 15 residues. Here the CDR3 reads CASSLIGVISYEQYF. The DNA for the CDR3 is TGTGCCAGCAGTTTAATCGGGGTTATCTCCTACGAGCAGTACTTC.

The rearrangement joins TRBV7-2 to TRBJ2-7; 9 nucleotides match TRBD2. V shed 0 bases, J shed 3 bases, and the junction held 9 bases outside the gene matches. Germline lookup yields CDR1 SGHTA and CDR2 FQGNSA. This CDR3 spans 17 amino acids. The CDR3 here is CASSLANLAGIHYEQYF. CDR3 nucleotides: TGTGCCAGCAGCTTAGCAAACCTAGCGGGGATCCACTACGAGCAGTACTTC. The whole variable domain, remainder taken from reference TRBV7-2 and TRBJ2-7, is GAGVSQSPSNKVTEKGKDVELRCDPISGHTALYWYRQSLGQGLEFLIYFQGNSAPDKSGLPSDRFSAERTGGSVSTLTIQRTQQEDSAVYLCASSLANLAGIHYEQYFGPGTRLTVT.

The CDR3 nucleotides are TGTGCCAGCAGCGCCGGGGACATCCTTAACTCTGGAAACACCATATATTTT. It specifies CASSAGDILNSGNTIYF. The rearrangement uses TRBV9 and TRBJ1-3, with D perhaps matching TRBD1 (6 bases). This CDR3 is built from 17 residues. Germline CDR1 reads SGDLS; CDR2 reads YYNGEE. V was trimmed by 3 bases and J by 0 bases, leaving 16 bases between them. Drawing the rest from reference TRBV9 and TRBJ1-3, the complete variable domain is DSGVTQTPKHLITATGQRVTLRCSPRSGDLSVYWYQQSLDQGLQFLIQYYNGEERAKGNILERFSAQQFPDLHSELNLSSLELGDSALYFCASSAGDILNSGNTIYFGEGSWLTVV.

The chain couples TRBV6-6 to TRBJ2-7, with 9 bases aligning to TRBD2. The CDR3 spans 15 residues. CDR1 is MNHNY, CDR2 SVGAGI, per germline (reference sequence). The V and J ends lost 2 bases and 2 bases, in that order; junction bases with no gene match: 4. The CDR3 DNA is TGTGCCAGCAGTTACACCCTAGCGGGGACCTACGAGCAGTACTTC. It is translated as CASSYTLAGTYEQYF.